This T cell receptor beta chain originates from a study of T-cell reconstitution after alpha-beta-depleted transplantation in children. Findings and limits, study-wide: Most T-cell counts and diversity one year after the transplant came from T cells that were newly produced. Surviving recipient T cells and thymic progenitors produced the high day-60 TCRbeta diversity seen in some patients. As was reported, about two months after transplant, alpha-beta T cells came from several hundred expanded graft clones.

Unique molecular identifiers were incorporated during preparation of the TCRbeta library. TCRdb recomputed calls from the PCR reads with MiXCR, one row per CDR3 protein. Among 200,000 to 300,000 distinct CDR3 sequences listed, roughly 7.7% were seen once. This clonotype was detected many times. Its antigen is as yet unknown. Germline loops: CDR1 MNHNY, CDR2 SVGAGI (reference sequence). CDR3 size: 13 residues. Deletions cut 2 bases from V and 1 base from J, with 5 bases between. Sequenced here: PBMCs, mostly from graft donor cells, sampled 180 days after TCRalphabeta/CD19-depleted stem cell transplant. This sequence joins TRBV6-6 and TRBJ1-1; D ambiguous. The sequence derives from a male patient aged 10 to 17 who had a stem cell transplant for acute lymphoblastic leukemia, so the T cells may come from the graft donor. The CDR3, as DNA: TGTGCCAGCAGTTACGCATCGAACACTGAAGCTTTCTTT. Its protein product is CASSYASNTEAFF.